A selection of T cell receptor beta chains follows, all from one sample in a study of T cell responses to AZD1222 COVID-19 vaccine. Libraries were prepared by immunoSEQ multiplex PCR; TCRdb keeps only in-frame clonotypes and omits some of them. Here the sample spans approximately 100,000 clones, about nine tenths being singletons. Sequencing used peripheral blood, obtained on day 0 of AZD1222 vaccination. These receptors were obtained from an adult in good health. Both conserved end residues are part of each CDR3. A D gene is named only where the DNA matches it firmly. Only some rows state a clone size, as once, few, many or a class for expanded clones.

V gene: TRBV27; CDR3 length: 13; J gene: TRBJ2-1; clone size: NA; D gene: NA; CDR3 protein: CASSLRRGNEQFF; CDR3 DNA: TGTGCCAGCAGTTTAAGAAGGGGGAATGAGCAGTTCTTC
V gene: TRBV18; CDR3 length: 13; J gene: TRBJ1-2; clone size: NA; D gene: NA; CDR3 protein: CASSPRGEDGYTF; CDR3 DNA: TGTGCCAGCTCACCACGAGGGGAAGATGGCTACACCTTC
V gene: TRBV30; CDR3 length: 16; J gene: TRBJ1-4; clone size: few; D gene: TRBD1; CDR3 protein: CAWSSGTGSTNEKLFF; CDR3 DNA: TGTGCCTGGAGTTCCGGGACAGGATCAACTAATGAAAAACTGTTTTTT
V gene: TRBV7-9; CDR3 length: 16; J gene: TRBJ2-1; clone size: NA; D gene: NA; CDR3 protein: CASSSPPVARYNEQFF; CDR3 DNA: TGTGCCAGCAGCTCCCCTCCAGTGGCCCGCTACAATGAGCAGTTCTTC
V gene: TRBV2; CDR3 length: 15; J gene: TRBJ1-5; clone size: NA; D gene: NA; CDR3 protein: CASSDQRGGNQPQHF; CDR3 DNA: TGTGCCAGCAGTGATCAGAGGGGAGGCAATCAGCCCCAGCATTTT
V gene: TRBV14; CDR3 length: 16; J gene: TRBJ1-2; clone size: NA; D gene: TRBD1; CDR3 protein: CASSLYRGPPNYGYTF; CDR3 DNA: TGTGCCAGCAGCCTATACAGGGGCCCTCCGAACTATGGCTACACCTTC
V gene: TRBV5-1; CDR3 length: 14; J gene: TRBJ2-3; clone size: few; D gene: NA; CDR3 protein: CASSEGQVTDTQYF; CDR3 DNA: TGCGCCAGCAGCGAGGGTCAGGTCACAGATACGCAGTATTTT
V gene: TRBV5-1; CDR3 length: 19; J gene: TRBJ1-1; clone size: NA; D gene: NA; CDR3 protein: CASSLLGSARGRANTEAFF; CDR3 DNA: TGCGCCAGCAGCTTGTTAGGTAGTGCGCGGGGCAGGGCGAACACTGAAGCTTTCTTT
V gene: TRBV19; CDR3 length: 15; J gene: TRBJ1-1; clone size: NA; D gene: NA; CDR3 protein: CASRTAGKANTEAFF; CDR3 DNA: TGTGCCAGTAGGACGGCGGGGAAGGCGAACACTGAAGCTTTCTTT
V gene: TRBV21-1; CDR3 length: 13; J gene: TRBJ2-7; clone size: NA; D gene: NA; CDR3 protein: CASRGAGGYEQYF; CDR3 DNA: TGTGCCAGCAGGGGAGCGGGAGGGTACGAGCAGTACTTC
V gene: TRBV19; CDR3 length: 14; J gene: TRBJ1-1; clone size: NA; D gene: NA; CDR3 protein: CASINRAPVTEAFF; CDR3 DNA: TGTGCCAGTATTAACCGGGCCCCCGTAACTGAAGCTTTCTTT
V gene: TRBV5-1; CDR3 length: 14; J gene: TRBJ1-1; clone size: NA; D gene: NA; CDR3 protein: CASSLADRNTEAFF; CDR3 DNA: TGCGCCAGCAGCTTGGCGGACAGAAACACTGAAGCTTTCTTT
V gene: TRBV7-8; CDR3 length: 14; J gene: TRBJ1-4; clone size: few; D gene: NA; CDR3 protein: CASSPSLGNEKLFF; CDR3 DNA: TGTGCCAGCAGCCCAAGCCTTGGTAATGAAAAACTGTTTTTT
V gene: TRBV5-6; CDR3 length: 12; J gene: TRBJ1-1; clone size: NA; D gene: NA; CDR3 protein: CASSHRAVEAFF; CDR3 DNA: TGTGCCAGCAGCCATCGAGCGGTGGAAGCTTTCTTT
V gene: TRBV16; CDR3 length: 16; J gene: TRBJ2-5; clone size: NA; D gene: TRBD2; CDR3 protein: CASSQSRPGREETQYF; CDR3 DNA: TGTGCCAGCAGCCAATCGAGACCAGGGAGGGAAGAGACCCAGTACTTC
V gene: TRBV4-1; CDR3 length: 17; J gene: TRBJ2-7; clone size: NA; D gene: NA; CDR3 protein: CASSQGRARGISYEQYF; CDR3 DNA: TGCGCCAGCAGCCAAGGTCGGGCTCGGGGGATCTCCTACGAGCAGTACTTC
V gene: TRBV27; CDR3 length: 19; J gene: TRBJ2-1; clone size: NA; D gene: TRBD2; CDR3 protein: CASSFVGLAGKGGYNEQFF; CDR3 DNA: TGTGCCAGCAGTTTTGTAGGGCTAGCGGGAAAGGGGGGTTACAATGAGCAGTTCTTC
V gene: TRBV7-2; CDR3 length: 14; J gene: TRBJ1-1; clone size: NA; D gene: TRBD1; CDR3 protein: CASSLRQGNTEAFF; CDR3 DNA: TGTGCCAGCAGCCTAAGACAGGGGAACACTGAAGCTTTCTTT
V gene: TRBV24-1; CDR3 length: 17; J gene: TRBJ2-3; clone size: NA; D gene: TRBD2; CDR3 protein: CATSDLRGSGSTDTQYF; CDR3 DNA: TGTGCCACCAGTGATTTGCGCGGGAGCGGGAGCACAGATACGCAGTATTTT
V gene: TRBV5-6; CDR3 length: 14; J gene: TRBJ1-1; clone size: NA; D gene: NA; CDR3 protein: CASSLEPRDTEAFF; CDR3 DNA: TGTGCCAGCAGCTTGGAACCGAGAGACACTGAAGCTTTCTTT
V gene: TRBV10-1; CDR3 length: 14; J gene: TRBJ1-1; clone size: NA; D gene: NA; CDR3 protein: CASSESGGGTEAFF; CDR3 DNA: TGCGCCAGCAGTGAGTCGGGCGGGGGCACTGAAGCTTTCTTT
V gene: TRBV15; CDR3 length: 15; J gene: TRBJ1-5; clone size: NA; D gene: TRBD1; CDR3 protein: CATSRDRGRGQPQHF; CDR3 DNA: TGTGCCACCAGCAGGGACAGGGGAAGGGGTCAGCCCCAGCATTTT
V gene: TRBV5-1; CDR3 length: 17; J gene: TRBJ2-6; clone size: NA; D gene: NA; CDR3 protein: CASSFLERDPGANVLTF; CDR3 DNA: TGCGCCAGCAGCTTCCTCGAACGGGACCCTGGGGCCAACGTCCTGACTTTC
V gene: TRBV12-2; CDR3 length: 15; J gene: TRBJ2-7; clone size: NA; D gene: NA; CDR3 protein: CASRRRTAGEYEQYF; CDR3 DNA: TGTGCAAGTCGCCGGCGGACAGCGGGAGAATACGAGCAGTACTTC
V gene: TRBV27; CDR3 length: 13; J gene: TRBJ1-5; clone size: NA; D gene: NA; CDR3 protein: CASSFGGNQPQHF; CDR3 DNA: TGTGCCAGCAGTTTTGGGGGCAATCAGCCCCAGCATTTT
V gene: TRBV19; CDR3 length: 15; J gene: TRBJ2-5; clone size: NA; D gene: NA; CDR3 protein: CASSMGPGTQETQYF; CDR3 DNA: TGTGCCAGTAGTATGGGCCCCGGGACCCAAGAGACCCAGTACTTC
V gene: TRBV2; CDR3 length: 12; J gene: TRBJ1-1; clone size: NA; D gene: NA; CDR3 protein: CASKVTNTEAFF; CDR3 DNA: TGTGCCAGCAAGGTGACGAACACTGAAGCTTTCTTT
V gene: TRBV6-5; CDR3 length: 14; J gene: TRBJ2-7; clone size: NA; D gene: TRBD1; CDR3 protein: CASSPRTGRHEQYF; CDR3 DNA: TGTGCCAGCAGTCCCCGGACAGGGCGGCACGAGCAGTACTTC
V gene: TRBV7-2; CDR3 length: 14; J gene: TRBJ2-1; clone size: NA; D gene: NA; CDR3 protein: CASSLRRDSNEQFF; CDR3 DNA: TGTGCCAGCAGCTTACGCAGGGATAGCAATGAGCAGTTCTTC
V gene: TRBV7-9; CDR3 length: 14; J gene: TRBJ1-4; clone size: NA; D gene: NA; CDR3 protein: CASSLWQGNEKLFF; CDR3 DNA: TGTGCCAGCAGCTTATGGCAGGGGAATGAAAAACTGTTTTTT
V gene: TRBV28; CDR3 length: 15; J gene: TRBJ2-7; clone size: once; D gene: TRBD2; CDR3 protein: CASSFRSGRADEQYF; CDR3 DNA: TGTGCCAGCAGTTTTCGGTCCGGGAGGGCCGACGAGCAGTACTTC
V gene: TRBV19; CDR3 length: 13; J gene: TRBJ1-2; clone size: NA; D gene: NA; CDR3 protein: CASSAPQGYGYTF; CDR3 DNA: TGTGCCAGTAGTGCACCACAGGGATACGGCTACACCTTC
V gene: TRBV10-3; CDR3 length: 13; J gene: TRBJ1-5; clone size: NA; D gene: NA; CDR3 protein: CAIRVGAFQPQHF; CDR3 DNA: TGTGCCATCAGAGTGGGGGCTTTCCAGCCCCAGCATTTT
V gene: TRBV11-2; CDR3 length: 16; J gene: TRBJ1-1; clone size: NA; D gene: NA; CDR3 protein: CASSQSRTVLNTEAFF; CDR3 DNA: TGTGCCAGCAGCCAATCCCGGACCGTACTGAACACTGAAGCTTTCTTT
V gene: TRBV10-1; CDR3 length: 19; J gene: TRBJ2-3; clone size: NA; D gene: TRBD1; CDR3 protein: CASRSRDRAEWVSMDTQYF; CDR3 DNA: TGCGCCAGCAGAAGCCGGGACAGGGCCGAGTGGGTGAGTATGGATACGCAGTATTTT
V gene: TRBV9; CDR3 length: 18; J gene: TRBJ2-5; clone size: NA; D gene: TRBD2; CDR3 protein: CASSVGLAGDGPWETQYF; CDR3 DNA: TGTGCCAGCAGCGTTGGCCTAGCGGGAGATGGGCCCTGGGAGACCCAGTACTTC
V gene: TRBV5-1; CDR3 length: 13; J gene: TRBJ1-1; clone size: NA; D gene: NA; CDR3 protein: CASSFTGNTEAFF; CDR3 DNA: TGCGCCAGCAGCTTCACCGGGAACACTGAAGCTTTCTTT
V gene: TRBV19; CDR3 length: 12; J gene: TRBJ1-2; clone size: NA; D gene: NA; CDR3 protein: CASSISGDGYTF; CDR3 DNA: TGTGCCAGTAGTATTAGTGGGGACGGCTACACCTTC
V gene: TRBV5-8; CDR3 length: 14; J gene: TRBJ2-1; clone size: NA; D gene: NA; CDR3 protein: CASSFRDSFNEQFF; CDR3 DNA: TGTGCCAGCAGCTTCCGGGACTCGTTCAATGAGCAGTTCTTC
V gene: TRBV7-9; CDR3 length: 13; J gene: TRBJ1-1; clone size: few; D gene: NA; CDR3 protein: CASSFRETTEAFF; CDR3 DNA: TGTGCCAGCAGCTTCCGGGAGACCACTGAAGCTTTCTTT
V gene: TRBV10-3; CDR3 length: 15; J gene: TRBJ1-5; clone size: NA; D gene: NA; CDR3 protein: CAIRAGTLGNQPQHF; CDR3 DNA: TGTGCCATCAGAGCCGGGACGCTGGGCAATCAGCCCCAGCATTTT
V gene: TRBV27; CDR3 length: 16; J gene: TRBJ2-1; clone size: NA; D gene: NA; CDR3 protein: CASSLLSRTAYNEQFF; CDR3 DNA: TGTGCCAGCAGTTTATTGAGCCGGACGGCTTACAATGAGCAGTTCTTC
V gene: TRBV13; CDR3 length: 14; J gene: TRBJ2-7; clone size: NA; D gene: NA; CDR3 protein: CASSLSHLSHEQYF; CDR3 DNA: TGTGCCAGCAGCTTATCGCATCTAAGCCACGAGCAGTACTTC
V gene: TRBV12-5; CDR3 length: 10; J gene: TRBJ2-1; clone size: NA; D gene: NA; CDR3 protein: CASGLAPAFF; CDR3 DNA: TGTGCTAGTGGTTTGGCTCCGGCGTTCTTC
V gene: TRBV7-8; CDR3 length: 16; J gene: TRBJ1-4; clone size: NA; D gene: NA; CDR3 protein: CASSLDRGIANEKLFF; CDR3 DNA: TGTGCCAGCAGCTTAGATCGGGGGATTGCTAATGAAAAACTGTTTTTT
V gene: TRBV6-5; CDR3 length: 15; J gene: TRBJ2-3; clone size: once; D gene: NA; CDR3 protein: CASSYSWRSTDTQYF; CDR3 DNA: TGTGCCAGCAGTTACTCGTGGCGGAGCACAGATACGCAGTATTTT
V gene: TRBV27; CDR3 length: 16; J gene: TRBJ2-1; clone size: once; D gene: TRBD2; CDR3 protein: CASSMLAGSSYNEQFF; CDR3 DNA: TGTGCCAGCAGTATGTTAGCGGGAAGCTCCTACAATGAGCAGTTCTTC
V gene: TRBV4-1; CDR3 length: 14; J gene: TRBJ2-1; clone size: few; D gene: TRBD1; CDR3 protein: CASSLQGQYNEQFF; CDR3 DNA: TGCGCCAGCAGCCTCCAGGGACAGTACAATGAGCAGTTCTTC
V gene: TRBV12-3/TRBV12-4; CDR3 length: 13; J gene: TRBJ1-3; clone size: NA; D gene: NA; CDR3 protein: CASRVSSGNTIYF; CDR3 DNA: TGTGCCAGCAGGGTATCCTCTGGAAACACCATATATTTT
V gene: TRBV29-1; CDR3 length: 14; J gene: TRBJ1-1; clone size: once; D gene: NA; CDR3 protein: CSVKKQTVNTEAFF; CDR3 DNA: TGCAGCGTAAAAAAACAGACTGTGAACACTGAAGCTTTCTTT
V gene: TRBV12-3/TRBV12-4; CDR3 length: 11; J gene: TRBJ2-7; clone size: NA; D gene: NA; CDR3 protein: CASSGRGPTTF; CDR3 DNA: TGTGCCAGCAGTGGCCGAGGACCCACGACGTTC